Shown below are 25 T cell receptor beta chains from a single sample sequenced in a study of blood T cell repertoires in COVID-19. Generated by immunoSEQ multiplex PCR, the TCRdb table keeps only in-frame clones and is missing some. The table shows 35,000 to 40,000 clones, with approximately 85% occurring only once. The sequencing input was peripheral blood. Receptor source: a human donor in a cohort sampled during active COVID-19.

V and J are TRBV3-1 (or the pseudogene TRBV3-2) and TRBJ1-2; D unclear. V shed 0 bases and J shed 8 bases, with 16 bases lying between them. Germline CDR1 LGHDT, CDR2 YNNKEL (reference sequence). This CDR3 is 15 amino acids long. CDR3 protein: CASSQDLGIPRGYTF. CDR3 coding DNA: TGTGCCAGCAGCCAAGATCTGGGCATTCCGAGAGGCTACACCTTC.

This clone has only one observation. The rearrangement uses TRBV6-5 and TRBJ1-1; weak D call: TRBD1 (5 bases). The germline CDR1 and CDR2 sequences are MNHEY and SVGAGI. The CDR3 contains 15 residues. Trimming removed 3 bases at V and 5 bases at J, with 16 bases between. The CDR3 protein is CASSYTGRAGTEAFF. The CDR3 DNA reads TGTGCCAGCAGTTATACAGGCCGGGCCGGGACTGAAGCTTTCTTT.

This clone was detected only a few times. This chain links TRBV18 with TRBJ1-6; no reliable D call. V lost 6 bases, J lost 7 bases, and 16 bases lay in between. Per the germline V gene, CDR1 is KGHSH and CDR2 is LQKENI. This CDR3 is built from 15 residues. The chain's CDR3 is CASSPSGAGNSPLHF. The CDR3 coding sequence is TGTGCCAGCTCGCCCAGCGGCGCGGGCAATTCACCCCTCCACTTT.

The chain links TRBV5-6 to TRBJ2-3; no definite D call. Germline V gene sequence: CDR1 SGHDT, CDR2 YYEEEE. This CDR3 is built from 12 residues. The germline V and J ends were trimmed by 1 base and 6 bases, with 6 bases remaining between them. CDR3 bases: TGTGCCAGCAGCTTGTCCGTTGATACGCAGTATTTT. This encodes CASSLSVDTQYF.

V gene TRBV24-1 combines with J gene TRBJ1-1; 7 positions agree with TRBD1. The CDR3 covers 16 residues. The V gene's germline CDR1 is KGHDR and CDR2 SFDVKD. The V gene end was trimmed by 7 bases and the J gene end by 3 bases; junction bases not matched to a gene: 13. The CDR3 loop is CATSIRRDRGDTEAFF. The CDR3 DNA follows: TGTGCCACCAGCATCCGGAGGGACAGAGGAGACACTGAAGCTTTCTTT.

This chain connects TRBV20-1 to TRBJ1-4, with D hard to call. Trimming pared 5 bases from V and 11 bases from J, leaving 12 bases between. This CDR3 has 11 residues. Germline V gene sequence: CDR1 DFQATT, CDR2 SNEGSKA (reference sequence). The CDR3 sequence is CSALGLGKLFF. The CDR3 DNA sequence: TGCAGTGCTCTCGGACTAGGGAAACTGTTTTTT.

J is TRBJ2-5 and V is TRBV7-9; no clear D gene. Germline V gives CDR1 SEHNR, CDR2 FQNEAQ (reference sequence). CDR3 length: 13 amino acids. Trimming removed 5 bases at V and 5 bases at J, with 12 bases between. Here the CDR3 reads CASSRNREETQYF. Here the CDR3 DNA reads TGTGCCAGCAGCCGAAACCGAGAGGAGACCCAGTACTTC. The full variable domain, in which reference TRBV7-9 and TRBJ2-5 provide the parts outside the CDR3, is DTGVSQNPRHKITKRGQNVTFRCDPISEHNRLYWYRQTLGQGPEFLTYFQNEAQLEKSRLLSDRFSAERPKGSFSTLEIQRTEQGDSAMYLCASSRNREETQYFGPGTRLLVL.

This clone has just one count. The chain uses TRBV11-3 and TRBJ2-2; D not certain. CDR1 and CDR2 (germline): SGHNT, YENEEA. The CDR3 spans 13 residues. V lost 0 bases, J lost 8 bases, and 7 bases lay in between. CDR3 DNA: TGTGCCAGCAGCTTAGATCATCGGGGGGAGCTGTTTTTT. This translates into CASSLDHRGELFF.

The rearrangement uses TRBV18 and TRBJ2-4; 9 bases fit TRBD1. CDR3 length: 17 residues. The V gene's germline CDR1 is KGHSH and CDR2 LQKENI. Losses at the gene ends were 1 base for V and 6 bases for J; bases not matched to a gene: 10. The CDR3 region has the DNA TGTGCCAGCTCACCACAAGTTGGCGGGACAGGGACAAACATTCAGTACTTC. Translating it yields CASSPQVGGTGTNIQYF.

V usage is TRBV11-1 and J usage is TRBJ2-7; tentative D call: TRBD1 (6 bases). V gave up 6 bases and J gave up 7 bases, with 16 bases separating them. The CDR3 is made up of 13 amino acids. Per germline, CDR1 SGHAT and CDR2 FQDESV (reference sequence). The CDR3 DNA reads TGTGCCAGCAGTCCAAACAGGGTCGGGGAGCAGTACTTC. Translating gives CASSPNRVGEQYF. Drawing the rest from reference TRBV11-1 and TRBJ2-7, the complete variable domain is EAEVAQSPRYKITEKSQAVAFWCDPISGHATLYWYRQILGQGPELLVQFQDESVVDDSQLPKDRFSAERLKGVDSTLKIQPAELGDSAMYLCASSPNRVGEQYFGPGTRLTVT.

The chain couples TRBV15 to TRBJ2-3; 7 bases line up with TRBD2. CDR3 size: 18 residues. V shed 0 bases and J 1 base; nucleotides not matched to a gene: 10. In germline, CDR1 is LNHNV, CDR2 YYDKDF (reference sequence). CDR3 sequence: CATSRDFGLEPGTDTQYF. CDR3 bases: TGTGCCACCAGCAGAGATTTTGGACTAGAGCCCGGCACAGATACGCAGTATTTT.

This chain links TRBV7-9 with TRBJ2-1; 9 nucleotides match TRBD2. The CDR3 spans 16 residues. Losses at the gene ends were 5 bases for V and 7 bases for J; bases not matched to a gene: 12. Germline V gives CDR1 SEHNR, CDR2 FQNEAQ (reference sequence). The CDR3 is CASSPRGLAGNNEQFF. The CDR3 DNA follows: TGTGCCAGCAGCCCAAGAGGGCTAGCGGGGAATAATGAGCAGTTCTTC.

The chain couples TRBV3-1 (or the pseudogene TRBV3-2) to TRBJ2-5; 8 bases line up with TRBD1. Trimming cost V 6 bases and J 2 bases; bases outside gene matches: 5. This CDR3 is built from 14 residues. CDR1 is LGHDT, CDR2 YNNKEL, per germline (reference sequence). The CDR3 loop is CASSNRGVQETQYF. In nucleotides, the CDR3 is TGTGCCAGCAGTAACAGGGGGGTTCAAGAGACCCAGTACTTC.

The V gene is TRBV10-2, the J gene TRBJ1-1; the D gene is possibly TRBD1 (5 bases). V lost 2 bases to trimming and J lost 2 bases, with 15 bases between them. The CDR3 consists of 16 residues. Germline V CDR1 and CDR2: WSHSY, SAAADI. CDR3 protein: CASSEAGSVINTEAFF. The CDR3 DNA reads as TGCGCCAGCAGTGAGGCAGGGTCTGTTATTAACACTGAAGCTTTCTTT.

This rearrangement joins TRBV7-9 to TRBJ1-5, with 9 bases matching TRBD1. The trim removed 5 bases at V and 1 base at J, leaving 6 bases unmatched. The CDR3 loop spans 16 amino acids. The germline V gene has CDR1 SEHNR and CDR2 FQNEAQ (reference sequence). CDR3 residues: CASSPPGTGSNQPQHF. The CDR3 region has the DNA TGTGCCAGCAGCCCCCCCGGGACAGGGAGCAATCAGCCCCAGCATTTT. The whole variable domain, remainder taken from reference TRBV7-9 and TRBJ1-5, is DTGVSQNPRHKITKRGQNVTFRCDPISEHNRLYWYRQTLGQGPEFLTYFQNEAQLEKSRLLSDRFSAERPKGSFSTLEIQRTEQGDSAMYLCASSPPGTGSNQPQHFGDGTRLSIL.

V gene TRBV7-3 combines with J gene TRBJ1-1; TRBD1 is a possible D gene (6 bases). This CDR3 has 15 amino acids. CDR1 and CDR2 from the germline V gene are SGHTA and FQGTGA. Trimming pared 3 bases from V and 1 base from J, leaving 12 bases between. This CDR3 reads CASSFANRENTEAFF. In DNA form, the CDR3 reads TGTGCCAGCAGCTTCGCAAACAGGGAGAACACTGAAGCTTTCTTT.

The chain joins TRBV2 to TRBJ2-7, with D perhaps TRBD2 (6 bases). The CDR3 loop spans 13 amino acids. With 6 bases removed from V and 6 bases from J, the gap between germline ends came to 15 bases. CDR1 and CDR2 from the germline V gene are SNHLY and FYNNEI. The CDR3 here is CASRAGSPTEQYF. In nucleotides, the CDR3 is TGTGCCAGCAGGGCCGGGAGTCCTACCGAGCAGTACTTC.

In nucleotides, the CDR3 is TGTGCCACCAGCTTACAGGCCGATGGGGGGGCCCTCCACTTT. Translating it yields CATSLQADGGALHF. The chain links TRBV15 to TRBJ1-6, with D maybe TRBD1 (5 bases). The CDR3 is 14 amino acids. Deletions cut 5 bases from V and 14 bases from J, with 19 bases between. In germline, CDR1 is LNHNV, CDR2 YYDKDF (reference sequence). Looking up the rest from reference TRBV15 and TRBJ1-6 gives the full variable domain: DAMVIQNPRYQVTQFGKPVTLSCSQTLNHNVMYWYQQKSSQAPKLLFHYYDKDFNNEADTPDNFQSRRPNTSFCFLDIRSPGLGDTAMYLCATSLQADGGALHFGNGTRLTVT.

Only a few counts were recorded for this clone. This sequence joins TRBV5-1 and TRBJ2-2; 8 nucleotides align to TRBD2. The germline CDR1 and CDR2 sequences are SGHRS and YFSETQ. V was clipped by 4 bases and J by 0 bases; unmatched bases: 8. The CDR3 is made up of 17 amino acids. The CDR3 loop reads CASSQRGRGSNTGELFF. The CDR3 nucleotides are TGCGCCAGCAGCCAGCGGGGGCGGGGCTCGAACACCGGGGAGCTGTTTTTT. Full variable domain (remainder filled in from reference TRBV5-1 and TRBJ2-2): KAGVTQTPRYLIKTRGQQVTLSCSPISGHRSVSWYQQTPGQGLQFLFEYFSETQRNKGNFPGRFSGRQFSNSRSEMNVSTLELGDSALYLCASSQRGRGSNTGELFFGEGSRLTVL.

The chain carries TRBV5-1 and TRBJ2-3; D is perhaps TRBD1 (5 bases). The CDR3 has 15 residues. V gave up 0 bases and J gave up 0 bases, with 8 bases separating them. Germline loops: CDR1 SGHRS, CDR2 YFSETQ. CDR3 loop: CASSLVAGSTDTQYF. In DNA form, the CDR3 reads TGCGCCAGCAGCTTGGTGGCAGGGAGCACAGATACGCAGTATTTT. Filled out from reference TRBV5-1 and TRBJ2-3, the complete variable domain reads KAGVTQTPRYLIKTRGQQVTLSCSPISGHRSVSWYQQTPGQGLQFLFEYFSETQRNKGNFPGRFSGRQFSNSRSEMNVSTLELGDSALYLCASSLVAGSTDTQYFGPGTRLTVL.

The genes are TRBV5-1 and TRBJ1-1; D is uncertain. Germline V gives CDR1 SGHRS, CDR2 YFSETQ. The V end lost 5 bases, the J end lost 0 bases, and 11 bases lay between the germline ends. The CDR3 extends over 14 amino acids. CDR3 sequence reads: CASSPITLNTEAFF. The CDR3 DNA sequence: TGCGCCAGCAGTCCGATAACACTGAACACTGAAGCTTTCTTT. Using reference TRBV5-1 and TRBJ1-1 for the parts outside the CDR3, the full variable domain is KAGVTQTPRYLIKTRGQQVTLSCSPISGHRSVSWYQQTPGQGLQFLFEYFSETQRNKGNFPGRFSGRQFSNSRSEMNVSTLELGDSALYLCASSPITLNTEAFFGQGTRLTVV.

The chain combines TRBV7-3 with TRBJ2-2; D unresolved. CDR3 size: 14 residues. The germline V and J ends were trimmed by 2 bases and 1 base, with 5 bases remaining between them. Per the germline V gene, CDR1 is SGHTA and CDR2 is FQGTGA. In DNA, the CDR3 is TGTGCCAGCAGCTTACTTCTGAACACCGGGGAGCTGTTTTTT. Protein product: CASSLLLNTGELFF.

CDR3: CASSVDRSSGNTIYF. CDR3 nucleotide sequence: TGTGCCAGCAGCGTAGATAGGAGCTCTGGAAACACCATATATTTT. The chain recombines TRBV9 with TRBJ1-3; D is unresolved. Per germline, CDR1 SGDLS and CDR2 YYNGEE. Trimming removed 0 bases at V and 0 bases at J, with 7 bases between. The CDR3 is 15 amino acids.

This clone has a handful of counts. The chain joins TRBV11-2 to TRBJ2-2; 10 nucleotides match TRBD1. The trim removed 5 bases at V and 4 bases at J, leaving 4 bases unmatched. This CDR3 has 15 residues. Germline CDR1 is SGHAT and CDR2 is FQNNGV. The CDR3 protein is CASSKDRGRTGELFF. The CDR3 nucleotides read TGTGCCAGCAGCAAAGACAGGGGGCGCACCGGGGAGCTGTTTTTT.

The rearrangement joins TRBV10-3 to TRBJ2-2; 9 bases are shared with TRBD1. Trimming cost V 3 bases and J 6 bases; bases outside gene matches: 5. CDR3 size: 15 residues. CDR1 and CDR2 (germline): ENHRY, SYGVKD. Here the CDR3 DNA reads TGTGCCATCAGTGAAGGACAGGGGAGCGCCGGGGAGCTGTTTTTT. This translates into CAISEGQGSAGELFF.